This T cell receptor (beta chain) was recorded in a study of T cell clonotyping in hematopoietic cell transplantation. Time point described: recipient sample about 28 days before transplant, after cytoreduction. The CDR3 extends over 14 amino acids. V lost 6 bases and J lost 4; bases outside the gene matches: 7. CDR1 and CDR2 from the germline V gene are MNHNY and SVGAGI (reference sequence). Generated by immunoSEQ multiplex PCR, the TCRdb table keeps only in-frame clones and is missing some. The data contain under 35,000 clones, 60% to 80% of them singletons. The specimen comprised peripheral blood mononuclear cells, sampled before stem cell transplant. The chain links TRBV6-6 to TRBJ1-2; the match to TRBD1 covers 8 bases. The TCR sequence derives from a man aged 50 to 60 with myelodysplastic syndrome. Some clones in this sample may be carry-over from other donors' samples. CDR3 coding DNA: TGTGCCAGCAGATCGGACAGGGTCGCCTATGGCTACACCTTC. Protein product: CASRSDRVAYGYTF.